Below are 9 T cell receptor beta chains sequenced from a single sample in a study of human T cells and chemical hapten exposure. This sample's time point: pre-sensitization, week 0. Treatment noted: therapeutic diphenylcyclopropenone sensitization with weekly scalp DPC. TCRdb ran MiXCR on the RACE reads and lists one entry per CDR3 protein. This table holds about 39,000 distinct CDR3 sequences, 9.5% to 15% found once. The input for sequencing was whole blood, taken in connection with sensitization to the hapten diphenylcyclopropenone (DPC). The receptors shown here come from a woman under 40 with alopecia areata. Some clones in this sample may be carry-over from other donors' samples.

This clonotype was recorded many times. The chain uses TRBV6-5 and TRBJ1-2, with D uncertain. The CDR3 has 11 amino acids. With 7 bases removed from V and 4 bases from J, the gap between germline ends came to 7 bases. In germline, CDR1 is MNHEY, CDR2 SVGAGI. CDR3 sequence (DNA): TGTGCCAGCAAACAGCTCTATGGCTACACCTTC. Its protein product is CASKQLYGYTF.

This clonotype has ten or more counts. The chain employs TRBV5-1 and TRBJ2-1, with D unclear. The CDR3 covers 13 residues. Trimming took 0 bases from V and 4 from J, leaving 5 bases between them. Germline CDR1 and CDR2: SGHRS and YFSETQ. For the CDR3, the DNA is TGCGCCAGCAGCTTGGAGAAGTACAATGAGCAGTTCTTC. Protein sequence: CASSLEKYNEQFF.

The chain uses TRBV6-2 or TRBV6-3 and TRBJ2-5; D tentatively fits TRBD1 or TRBD2 (5 bases each). The germline CDR1 and CDR2 sequences are MNHEY and SVGEGT. This CDR3 has 14 residues. The germline V and J ends were trimmed by 7 bases and 3 bases, with 15 bases remaining between them. The CDR3 nucleotides read TGTGCCAGCACCCCTGGGACCAGGGAAGAGACCCAGTACTTC. Residues: CASTPGTREETQYF.

The chain employs TRBV7-9 and TRBJ1-6; a weak D match, TRBD1 (6 bases). V dropped 0 bases and J dropped 7 bases, with 7 bases sitting between them. CDR1 and CDR2 (germline): SEHNR, FQNEAQ (reference sequence). CDR3 size: 14 residues. The CDR3 sequence is CASSLAGGNSPLHF. CDR3 coding DNA: TGTGCCAGCAGCTTAGCAGGGGGGAATTCACCCCTCCACTTT.

This clonotype was seen more than once but under ten times. The chain uses TRBV20-1 and TRBJ2-3; 8 bases are shared with TRBD2. The germline V gene encodes CDR1 DFQATT and CDR2 SNEGSKA (reference sequence). The CDR3 covers 13 residues. This chain's CDR3 is CSARLASTDTQYF. The CDR3 DNA follows: TGCAGCGCCCGACTAGCGAGCACAGATACGCAGTATTTT.

The chain combines TRBV6-2 or TRBV6-3 with TRBJ2-7, with D hard to call. V lost 6 bases, J lost 6 bases, and 12 bases lay in between. The CDR3 contains 12 residues. Germline V lookup: CDR1 MNHEY, CDR2 SVGEGT. The CDR3 spells CASSPAPREQYF. The CDR3 nucleotides read TGTGCCAGCAGCCCGGCCCCCCGCGAGCAGTACTTC.

The sample holds a few counts of this clonotype. The V call is TRBV11-2, the J call TRBJ2-2; no definite D call. This CDR3 has 17 amino acids. Germline V lookup: CDR1 SGHAT, CDR2 FQNNGV. The V gene lost 5 bases and the J gene lost 5 bases, with 21 bases spanning the gap. The DNA for the CDR3 is TGTGCCAGCAGCCGGTTGGGTACGCCTTATGGGACCGGGGAGCTGTTTTTT. This sequence encodes CASSRLGTPYGTGELFF.

This clonotype was found a few times. The V call is TRBV20-1, the J call TRBJ2-7, with D uncertain. The V end was cut by 5 bases, the J end by 6 bases, with 14 bases between. From germline, CDR1 is DFQATT and CDR2 SNEGSKA (reference sequence). This CDR3 has 12 amino acids. The CDR3 here is CSAFPSPSEQYF. CDR3 sequence (DNA): TGCAGTGCTTTCCCCTCCCCCAGCGAGCAGTACTTC.

This clonotype showed up many times. The chain carries TRBV6-1 and TRBJ1-5; D gene ambiguous. CDR3 size: 15 residues. Trimming removed 1 base from V and 3 bases from J, with 10 bases in between. Per the germline V gene, CDR1 is MNHNS and CDR2 is SASEGT. CDR3 DNA: TGTGCCAGCAGTGAAGGGTCCGTCGACAATCAGCCCCAGCATTTT. This translates into CASSEGSVDNQPQHF.